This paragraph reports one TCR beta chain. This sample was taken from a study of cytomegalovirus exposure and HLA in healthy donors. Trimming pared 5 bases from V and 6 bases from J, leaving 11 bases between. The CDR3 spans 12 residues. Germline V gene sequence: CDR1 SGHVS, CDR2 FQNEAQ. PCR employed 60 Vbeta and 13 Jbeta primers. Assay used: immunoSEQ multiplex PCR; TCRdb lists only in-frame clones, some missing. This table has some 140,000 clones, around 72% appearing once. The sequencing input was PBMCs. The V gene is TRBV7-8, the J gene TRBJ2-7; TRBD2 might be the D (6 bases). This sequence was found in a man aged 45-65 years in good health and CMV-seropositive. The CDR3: CASSHARGEQYF. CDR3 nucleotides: TGTGCCAGCAGCCATGCGCGGGGCGAGCAGTACTTC.